Here is one T cell receptor beta chain with its context. As yet, its antigen is unknown. The source of the sample is a study of T-cell memory formation after mild COVID-19. As for the study in general: TCR clusters were mostly donor specific.

TCRdb fed the 5' RACE reads into MiXCR, producing one record per CDR3 protein. The data hold some 57,000 distinct CDR3 sequences, with 10% to 15% observed a single time. Study conclusions and caveats: The finding that pre-infection memory included some responding clones suggested that cross-reactive memory joined.

This CDR3 comprises 16 residues. CDR1 and CDR2 from the germline V gene are GTSNPN and SVGIG (reference sequence). V was cut by 2 bases and J by 1 base, with 12 bases left in between. The source material was PBMCs or a T cell subset sorted from them (not recorded which). The chain uses TRBV30 and TRBJ2-6, with D possibly TRBD2 on 6 matching bases. The receptor comes from a man aged 18 to 29 who had mild COVID-19 (a few samples of this study predate the infection). Cell type and time point are not known. CDR3 protein: CAWSPFGGSGANVLTF. CDR3 nucleotides: TGTGCCTGGAGTCCCTTCGGGGGATCTGGGGCCAACGTCCTGACTTTC. The whole variable domain, remainder taken from reference TRBV30 and TRBJ2-6, is SQTIHQWPATLVQPVGSPLSLECTVEGTSNPNLYWYRQAAGRGLQLLFYSVGIGQISSEVPQNLSASRPQDRQFILSSKKLLLSDSGFYLCAWSPFGGSGANVLTFGAGSRLTVL.